These 31 T cell receptor beta chains were sequenced from one sample in a study of naive and memory T cell subsets. The beta constant-region primer was an equimolar mix of two oligonucleotides covering TRBC1 and TRBC2. TCRdb analysed the UMI-ligation and nested PCR reads with MiXCR anew, one entry per CDR3 protein. The table lists some 85,000 distinct CDR3 sequences, about an eighth of them singletons, with 0.9% to 1% in the top ten. Sequenced: central memory CD4+ T cells from blood. The receptors come from a human donor in good health.

This clonotype came up a few times. The CDR3 DNA reads TGCAGTGCTAGAAGTTGCAGGGGCACTGAAGCTTTCTTT. Its protein is CSARSCRGTEAFF. The V call is TRBV20-1, the J call TRBJ1-1; tentatively, D is TRBD1 (6 bases). The CDR3 runs 13 residues. Germline-derived CDR1 and CDR2 are DFQATT and SNEGSKA (reference sequence). V was shortened by 2 bases and J by 4 bases, with 11 bases between the two germline ends.

There are a few counts of this clonotype. The V gene is TRBV25-1, the J gene TRBJ2-7; 8 nucleotides match TRBD1. The junction had 3 bases not matched to a gene; V was cut back by 6 bases and J by 2 bases. This CDR3 contains 13 residues. Germline V gene lookup returns CDR1 MGHDK and CDR2 SYGVNS. The CDR3 nucleotides are TGTGCCAGCAGAGGACAGGGCACCTACGAGCAGTACTTC. It yields the protein CASRGQGTYEQYF.

This clonotype was detected a few times. The chain couples TRBV18 to TRBJ2-7; D is unclear. Germline V gene data show CDR1 as KGHSH and CDR2 as LQKENI. V gave up 1 base and J gave up 3 bases, with 13 bases separating them. The CDR3 has 15 residues. The CDR3 is CASSPLKGPSYEQYF. In DNA form, the CDR3 reads TGTGCCAGCTCACCACTCAAAGGGCCTAGCTACGAGCAGTACTTC. Combining the CDR3 with reference TRBV18 and TRBJ2-7 gives the whole variable domain NAGVMQNPRHLVRRRGQEARLRCSPMKGHSHVYWYRQLPEEGLKFMVYLQKENIIDESGMPKERFSAEFPKEGPSILRIQQVVRGDSAAYFCASSPLKGPSYEQYFGPGTRLTVT.

This clonotype was seen ten or more times. This chain connects TRBV5-4 to TRBJ2-4; the match to TRBD2 covers 7 bases. In germline, CDR1 is SGHNT, CDR2 YYREEE (reference sequence). The CDR3 has 17 residues. Trimming cost V 4 bases and J 0 bases; bases outside gene matches: 10. CDR3 nucleotides: TGTGCCAGCAGCGGGGGTAGGAGCGGGATAGCCAAAAACATTCAGTACTTC. This codes for CASSGGRSGIAKNIQYF.

The chain uses TRBV5-4 and TRBJ1-5; D not resolved. V was cut by 1 base and J by 3 bases, with 8 bases left in between. The V gene's germline CDR1 is SGHNT and CDR2 YYREEE (reference sequence). CDR3 length: 14 residues. The CDR3 DNA follows: TGTGCCAGCAGCTTGTATGGGCCCAATCAGCCCCAGCATTTT. Translated, it gives CASSLYGPNQPQHF.

This clonotype has just a few counts. The rearrangement uses TRBV5-5 and TRBJ2-3; possibly TRBD1 or TRBD2 for D (6 bases each). The length of the CDR3 is 14 residues. Germline V gene lookup returns CDR1 SGHKS and CDR2 YYEKEE (reference sequence). V lost 7 bases and J lost 1, with 13 bases in between. CDR3 loop: CASRRGQGTDTQYF. CDR3 nucleotide sequence: TGTGCCAGCCGGCGGGGACAAGGCACAGATACGCAGTATTTT.

There are many counts of this clonotype. The V and J genes are TRBV20-1 and TRBJ2-7; the match to TRBD2 covers 7 bases. Germline lookup yields CDR1 DFQATT and CDR2 SNEGSKA (reference sequence). Germline trimming cut 3 bases from V and 0 bases from J; bases unmatched to any gene: 5. The length of the CDR3 is 14 residues. The CDR3 spells CSARGGVTSYEQYF. The DNA for the CDR3 is TGCAGTGCTAGGGGGGGGGTGACCTCCTACGAGCAGTACTTC.

At least ten counts were recorded for this clonotype. This rearrangement joins TRBV24-1 to TRBJ2-1; TRBD2 matches 10 bases. CDR3 length: 18 residues. V was clipped by 2 bases and J by 4 bases; unmatched bases: 10. Germline V gene lookup returns CDR1 KGHDR and CDR2 SFDVKD. CDR3 residues: CATSDSGASGSLYNEQFF. In DNA form, the CDR3 reads TGTGCCACCAGTGATTCAGGGGCTAGCGGGAGTCTTTACAATGAGCAGTTCTTC.

This clonotype was detected ten times or more. The chain uses TRBV7-9 and TRBJ2-6; D uncertain. V was clipped by 5 bases and J by 5 bases, with 7 bases between them. Germline V gene data show CDR1 as SEHNR and CDR2 as FQNEAQ (reference sequence). The CDR3 is made up of 13 amino acids. This chain's CDR3 is CASSGTWANVLTF. In nucleotides, the CDR3 is TGTGCCAGCAGCGGTACGTGGGCCAACGTCCTGACTTTC.

The V gene is TRBV20-1, the J gene TRBJ2-5, with D possibly TRBD1 on 6 matching bases. Looked up from germline, CDR1 is DFQATT and CDR2 is SNEGSKA (reference sequence). V lost 6 bases, J lost 2 bases, and 13 bases lay in between. The CDR3 runs to 13 residues. The CDR3 DNA reads as TGCAGTGCCCCAAGGGACATTCAAGAGACCCAGTACTTC. Protein: CSAPRDIQETQYF.

The chain joins TRBV20-1 to TRBJ1-1, with 8 bases identical to TRBD1. Looked up from germline, CDR1 is DFQATT and CDR2 is SNEGSKA (reference sequence). The V segment lost 6 bases and the J segment 4 bases; nucleotides outside the gene matches: 19. The length of the CDR3 is 17 residues. This chain's CDR3 is CSADEMTGVGVGTEAFF. The CDR3 nucleotides read TGCAGTGCCGATGAAATGACAGGGGTGGGAGTAGGCACTGAAGCTTTCTTT.

This chain links TRBV20-1 with TRBJ2-7; the match to TRBD2 covers 7 bases. CDR3 length: 14 amino acids. Germline V gene data show CDR1 as DFQATT and CDR2 as SNEGSKA (reference sequence). The J segment lost 6 bases and the V segment lost 4 bases, leaving 12 bases of the junction unmatched. In DNA, the CDR3 is TGCAGTGCTATCGCCCCGGGACTACCGGCCGAGCAGTACTTC. It codes for CSAIAPGLPAEQYF.

This chain joins TRBV20-1 and TRBJ2-3, with 8 bases fitting TRBD1. The CDR3 totals 13 residues. Germline CDR1 and CDR2: DFQATT and SNEGSKA (reference sequence). Germline trimming cut 3 bases from V and 1 base from J; bases unmatched to any gene: 0. CDR3 amino acids: CSARTGGTDTQYF. The CDR3 nucleotides read TGCAGTGCTAGGACAGGGGGCACAGATACGCAGTATTTT.

CDR3 residues: CASSTGLAGLTDTQYF. The CDR3 DNA is TGTGCCAGCAGCACCGGACTAGCGGGACTGACAGATACGCAGTATTTT. The J gene is TRBJ2-3, the V gene TRBV13; 12 bases are a match to TRBD2. The CDR3 contains 16 residues. Trimming removed 5 bases from V and 3 bases from J; junction bases left unmatched: 6. Per germline, CDR1 PRHDT and CDR2 FYEKMQ (reference sequence).

The chain joins TRBV7-6 to TRBJ2-2; 9 nucleotides line up with TRBD2. With 1 base clipped from V and 4 bases from J, the junction kept 4 bases outside the gene matches. Germline V gene data show CDR1 as SGHVS and CDR2 as FNYEAQ. CDR3 size: 16 residues. In DNA form, the CDR3 reads TGTGCCAGCAGCTTAGTGGCTAGCGGGACCACCGGGGAGCTGTTTTTT. The encoded protein is CASSLVASGTTGELFF.

This clonotype appeared a few times. The V call is TRBV30, the J call TRBJ2-5; D is uncertain. V lost 4 bases, J lost 0 bases, and 6 bases lay in between. Germline CDR1 is GTSNPN and CDR2 is SVGIG (reference sequence). This CDR3 contains 12 residues. CDR3 nucleotides: TGTGCCTGGACTGGATACCAAGAGACCCAGTACTTC. As protein: CAWTGYQETQYF.

The rearrangement links TRBV20-1 to TRBJ2-1; D is unresolved. V was pared by 3 bases and J by 5 bases, with 17 bases between. The CDR3 runs to 15 residues. CDR1 is DFQATT, CDR2 SNEGSKA, per germline (reference sequence). CDR3 in amino acids: CSARIAVSANNEQFF. The CDR3 region has the DNA TGCAGTGCTAGGATCGCGGTCAGCGCCAACAATGAGCAGTTCTTC.

This clonotype was picked up a small number of times. V and J are TRBV7-8 and TRBJ2-3; D not resolved. This CDR3 spans 14 amino acids. Germline assignment: CDR1 SGHVS and CDR2 FQNEAQ. V gave up 6 bases and J gave up 1 base, with 11 bases separating them. The CDR3 loop reads CASSFRVGTDTQYF. The CDR3 DNA reads as TGTGCCAGCAGTTTCCGGGTTGGCACAGATACGCAGTATTTT.

The chain has TRBV7-2 and TRBJ1-2, with 8 bases fitting TRBD1. Germline V lookup: CDR1 SGHTA, CDR2 FQGNSA. The V gene end was trimmed by 5 bases and the J gene end by 6 bases; junction bases not matched to a gene: 5. The CDR3 runs 13 residues. The CDR3 DNA sequence: TGTGCCAGCAGCCGGGACAGGAGAGATGGCTACACCTTC. Protein sequence: CASSRDRRDGYTF.

This clonotype was counted only a few times. The chain links TRBV20-1 to TRBJ2-7; 8 nucleotides align to TRBD2. V shed 0 bases and J 5 bases; nucleotides not matched to a gene: 9. In germline, CDR1 is DFQATT, CDR2 SNEGSKA (reference sequence). The CDR3 extends over 15 amino acids. This CDR3 is CSARDPGLADDEQYF. Written as DNA, the CDR3 is TGCAGTGCTAGAGATCCAGGACTAGCCGACGACGAGCAGTACTTC.

At least ten counts were recorded for this clonotype. The V and J genes are TRBV29-1 and TRBJ2-3; TRBD2 might be the D (5 bases). The germline V gene encodes CDR1 SQVTM and CDR2 ANQGSEA. The V end lost 1 base, the J end lost 5 bases, and 13 bases lay between the germline ends. This CDR3 is built from 14 residues. The CDR3 sequence is CSVEAEVRGDTQYF. In DNA, the CDR3 is TGCAGCGTTGAAGCGGAGGTACGGGGAGATACGCAGTATTTT.

This clonotype was seen at least ten times. The V call is TRBV12-3 or TRBV12-4, the J call TRBJ2-6; D is unclear. The CDR3 has 14 residues. V lost 7 bases, J lost 0 bases, and 7 bases lay in between. The CDR3 is CASKVFSGANVLTF. In DNA form, the CDR3 reads TGTGCCAGCAAAGTGTTCTCTGGGGCCAACGTCCTGACTTTC.

This clonotype was seen many times. The chain joins TRBV7-9 to TRBJ2-1, with 9 bases that match TRBD1. The trim removed 6 bases at V and 4 bases at J, leaving 4 bases unmatched. CDR1 is SEHNR, CDR2 FQNEAQ, per germline (reference sequence). The CDR3 loop spans 14 amino acids. The CDR3 loop is CASSPGQGYNEQFF. CDR3 coding DNA: TGTGCCAGCAGTCCGGGACAGGGTTACAATGAGCAGTTCTTC.

The chain recombines TRBV20-1 with TRBJ2-5; 12 positions agree with TRBD2. V shed 6 bases and J 4 bases; nucleotides not matched to a gene: 9. This CDR3 spans 15 amino acids. The V gene's germline CDR1 is DFQATT and CDR2 SNEGSKA (reference sequence). In DNA, the CDR3 is TGCAGTGCCGGCCCTAGCGGGAGGGCCGTAGAGACCCAGTACTTC. Its translation is CSAGPSGRAVETQYF.

This clonotype was recorded many times. At one boundary the junction diverges from the germline segment, which might be a read error. CDR3 region: CASSQDPWENGKLFF. The DNA for the CDR3 is TGTGCCAGCAGCCAAGATCCCTGGGAGAATGGAAAACTGTTTTTT. The chain couples TRBV4-2 to TRBJ1-4; D gene uncertain. CDR1 and CDR2 from the germline V gene are LGHNA and YNFKEQ. CDR3 length equals 15 residues.

The J gene is TRBJ1-4, the V gene TRBV5-1; D not resolved. The CDR3 covers 16 residues. V lost 4 bases, J lost 0 bases, and 13 bases lay in between. Germline V gene lookup returns CDR1 SGHRS and CDR2 YFSETQ. Here the CDR3 reads CASSPGPIATNEKLFF. The DNA for the CDR3 is TGCGCCAGCAGCCCAGGTCCCATAGCAACTAATGAAAAACTGTTTTTT.

The rearrangement joins TRBV3-1 to TRBJ2-7; D uncertain. V lost 4 bases, J lost 1 base, and 8 bases lay in between. The CDR3 loop spans 13 amino acids. Per the germline V gene, CDR1 is LGHDT and CDR2 is YNNKEL (reference sequence). Here the CDR3 DNA reads TGTGCCAGCAGCCGACCGGGTTCCTACGAGCAGTACTTC. Translating it yields CASSRPGSYEQYF.

This clonotype was seen a few times. V usage is TRBV5-1 and J usage is TRBJ1-2; D is undetermined. CDR1 and CDR2 (germline): SGHRS, YFSETQ. The CDR3 is 12 amino acids. Trimming cost V 4 bases and J 3 bases, with 7 bases left between them. In DNA form, the CDR3 reads TGCGCCAGCAGCCGTGGGGACTATGGCTACACCTTC. Amino acids: CASSRGDYGYTF.

This clonotype was counted at least ten times. This chain joins TRBV20-1 and TRBJ2-1; the match to TRBD2 covers 11 bases. The CDR3 runs 16 residues. Germline V gene sequence: CDR1 DFQATT, CDR2 SNEGSKA (reference sequence). V was clipped by 5 bases and J by 4 bases; unmatched bases: 10. The CDR3 DNA reads TGCAGTGCTGGGGCTAGCGGGAGGTTTTCGTACAATGAGCAGTTCTTC. Its protein is CSAGASGRFSYNEQFF.

This clonotype was seen a handful of times. The V and J genes are TRBV2 and TRBJ2-7, with 9 bases lining up with TRBD2. In germline, CDR1 is SNHLY, CDR2 FYNNEI. Germline trimming cut 6 bases from V and 0 bases from J; bases unmatched to any gene: 9. The CDR3 contains 16 residues. The CDR3 is CASRGGRSGSSYEQYF. The CDR3, as DNA: TGTGCCAGCAGGGGAGGGCGTAGCGGGAGCTCCTACGAGCAGTACTTC. Full variable domain (missing parts from reference TRBV2 and TRBJ2-7): EPEVTQTPSHQVTQMGQEVILRCVPISNHLYFYWYRQILGQKVEFLVSFYNNEISEKSEIFDDQFSVERPDGSNFTLKIRSTKLEDSAMYFCASRGGRSGSSYEQYFGPGTRLTVT.

V usage is TRBV9 and J usage is TRBJ2-7; 8 nucleotides align to TRBD2. The germline V gene encodes CDR1 SGDLS and CDR2 YYNGEE. V shed 4 bases and J 2 bases; nucleotides not matched to a gene: 8. The CDR3 covers 15 residues. This CDR3 reads CASSLSGSTPYEQYF. CDR3 in DNA: TGTGCCAGCAGCTTGAGCGGGAGCACCCCCTACGAGCAGTACTTC.